This T cell receptor beta chain was found in a study of T cell responses to AZD1222 COVID-19 vaccine. General study findings and limits: Spike-specific TCR breadth rose after two AZD1222 doses, and depth rose as well. With dominance at 160-218 and 743-854, vaccine-associated CD4 TCRs spanned spike. The donor cohort was predominantly white British with a female majority, and clonal diversity may have been underestimated. Epitopes outside B.1.351 and B.1.1.7 mutated regions reportedly drew nearly half of spike TCRs.

The CDR3 has 14 residues. V shed 1 base and J shed 0 bases, with 5 bases lying between them. Germline-derived CDR1 and CDR2 are SGHNT and YENEEA. The protocol was immunoSEQ multiplex PCR, while the TCRdb copy is restricted to in-frame clones and leaves out a portion. The data hold about 140,000 clones, with over 90% observed a single time. A note on this clone: The antigen remains unidentified.

The chain carries TRBV11-3 and TRBJ2-3, with unresolved D. The sample in question was peripheral blood, obtained on day 0 of AZD1222 vaccination. The source is an adult in good health. The CDR3 here is CASSLGASTDTQYF. Written as DNA, the CDR3 is TGTGCCAGCAGCTTAGGGGCCAGCACAGATACGCAGTATTTT.